One and the same sample provided the 20 T cell receptor beta chains below, sequenced in a study of shared clonotypes between healthy human individuals (dated by TCRdb to 2020 to 2022). Library construction relied on the immunoSEQ multiplex PCR assay. TCRdb holds this immuneACCESS table with in-frame rearrangements only. Some clones are missing; in checked studies, unresolved V genes explain under half, and the rest has no known cause. This sample lists about 2.4 million clones; 90% to 95% were detected once. The ten largest account for 0.35% to 0.45% of the sample. Sequenced sample: naive CD4+ T cells from PBMCs. Read against the paper, the sample's cell subset or site label means: CD45RA+ positively selected. These receptors originate from a man aged 18 to 29 in good health. Some clones in this sample may be carry-over from other donors' samples.

The rearrangement links TRBV10-3 to TRBJ2-7; D may be TRBD1 or TRBD2 (5 bases each). Trimming shortened V by 10 bases and J by 2 bases, and 18 bases separated the two germline ends. The germline V gene has CDR1 ENHRY and CDR2 SYGVKD. There are 14 residues in the CDR3. The CDR3 region has the DNA TGTGCCACAAGAAGGGACGGAACACCCTACGAGCAGTACTTC. Protein product: CATRRDGTPYEQYF.

The gene calls are TRBV9 and TRBJ2-7; TRBD2 matches at 8 bases. Germline V gene sequence: CDR1 SGDLS, CDR2 YYNGEE. CDR3 length: 16 amino acids. V lost 3 bases to trimming and J lost 2 bases; unmatched junction nucleotides: 10. In DNA form, the CDR3 reads TGTGCCAGCAGCGCCGGACCGTTGGGACTAGCCTACGAGCAGTACTTC. Its protein is CASSAGPLGLAYEQYF. Full variable domain (remainder filled in from reference TRBV9 and TRBJ2-7): DSGVTQTPKHLITATGQRVTLRCSPRSGDLSVYWYQQSLDQGLQFLIQYYNGEERAKGNILERFSAQQFPDLHSELNLSSLELGDSALYFCASSAGPLGLAYEQYFGPGTRLTVT.

The genes are TRBV10-3 and TRBJ2-2; TRBD1 matches 9 bases. Germline loops: CDR1 ENHRY, CDR2 SYGVKD. This CDR3 contains 16 residues. The junction had 9 bases not matched to a gene; V was cut back by 4 bases and J by 6 bases. The DNA for the CDR3 is TGTGCCATCAGTGGGACCGGGACAGGGTACCCCGGGGAGCTGTTTTTT. Its translation: CAISGTGTGYPGELFF.

This chain links TRBV7-9 with TRBJ1-5; 9 nucleotides match TRBD1. Germline trimming cut 1 base from V and 4 bases from J; bases unmatched to any gene: 5. Germline V CDR1 and CDR2: SEHNR, FQNEAQ (reference sequence). The CDR3 loop spans 16 amino acids. The chain's CDR3 is CASSLDGGQGNQPQHF. As DNA, the CDR3 is TGTGCCAGCAGCTTAGACGGCGGACAGGGGAATCAGCCCCAGCATTTT. The full variable domain, completed using reference TRBV7-9 and TRBJ1-5, is DTGVSQNPRHKITKRGQNVTFRCDPISEHNRLYWYRQTLGQGPEFLTYFQNEAQLEKSRLLSDRFSAERPKGSFSTLEIQRTEQGDSAMYLCASSLDGGQGNQPQHFGDGTRLSIL.

CDR3 in DNA: TGTGCCAGCAGCTTAGATAGTAGGGACTACGAGCAGTACTTC. This sequence encodes CASSLDSRDYEQYF. The gene calls are TRBV11-2 and TRBJ2-7; D not resolved. V was pared by 0 bases and J by 3 bases, with 9 bases between. Germline V lookup: CDR1 SGHAT, CDR2 FQNNGV. The CDR3 runs 14 residues.

V is TRBV5-1 and J is TRBJ2-3; D is perhaps TRBD2 (6 bases). The CDR3 covers 16 residues. V lost 0 bases, J lost 1 base, and 12 bases lay in between. The germline V gene has CDR1 SGHRS and CDR2 YFSETQ. Written as DNA, the CDR3 is TGCGCCAGCAGCTTGGGGTGGGACTCACGCACAGATACGCAGTATTTT. This gives the protein CASSLGWDSRTDTQYF.

This chain uses TRBV27 with TRBJ1-3; D gene ambiguous. CDR1 MNHEY and CDR2 SMNVEV come from the germline V gene (reference sequence). Trimming left V 4 bases short and J 0 bases short, with 7 bases between. The CDR3 is 14 residues long. The CDR3 here is CASSSFTSGNTIYF. The CDR3 DNA sequence: TGTGCCAGCAGTTCATTCACCTCTGGAAACACCATATATTTT.

V and J are TRBV4-2 and TRBJ2-7, with D possibly being TRBD1 or TRBD2 (6 bases each). V was shortened by 3 bases and J by 0 bases, with 18 bases between the two germline ends. CDR1 is LGHNA, CDR2 YNFKEQ, per germline. This CDR3 comprises 17 residues. The CDR3 loop is CASSQTWGAGSSYEQYF. DNA for the CDR3: TGTGCCAGCAGCCAGACCTGGGGGGCAGGGAGCTCCTACGAGCAGTACTTC.

The chain employs TRBV19 and TRBJ2-7; D is unresolved. V was shortened by 3 bases and J by 0 bases, with 12 bases between the two germline ends. The length of the CDR3 is 15 residues. Germline lookup yields CDR1 LNHDA and CDR2 SQIVND (reference sequence). In DNA form, the CDR3 reads TGTGCCAGTAGTATGTTGTTGGGAACCTCCTACGAGCAGTACTTC. Protein product: CASSMLLGTSYEQYF.

The chain is built from TRBV5-1 and TRBJ2-7; tentatively, D is TRBD2 (5 bases). Trimming took 0 bases from V and 1 from J, leaving 11 bases between them. From germline, CDR1 is SGHRS and CDR2 YFSETQ. This CDR3 spans 15 amino acids. The DNA for the CDR3 is TGCGCCAGCAGCTTGGAATGGGAGTATTCCTACGAGCAGTACTTC. As protein: CASSLEWEYSYEQYF.

J is TRBJ2-4 and V is TRBV5-4; D remains ambiguous. This CDR3 comprises 13 residues. Trimming cost V 1 base and J 4 bases, with 6 bases left between them. Germline values: CDR1 SGHNT, CDR2 YYREEE (reference sequence). CDR3 in DNA: TGTGCCAGCAGCTTGCCGGAGAAAAACATTCAGTACTTC. Amino acid sequence: CASSLPEKNIQYF. The full variable domain, with the rest looked up from reference TRBV5-4 and TRBJ2-4, is ETGVTQSPTHLIKTRGQQVTLRCSSQSGHNTVSWYQQALGQGPQFIFQYYREEENGRGNFPPRFSGLQFPNYSSELNVNALELDDSALYLCASSLPEKNIQYFGAGTRLSVL.

The V call is TRBV9, the J call TRBJ1-3, with unresolved D. Trimming removed 4 bases at V and 12 bases at J, with 14 bases between. The CDR3 runs 12 residues. Per germline, CDR1 SGDLS and CDR2 YYNGEE. The CDR3 sequence is CASSQVEGYIYF. The CDR3 coding sequence is TGTGCCAGCAGCCAAGTGGAGGGATACATATATTTT.

The chain uses TRBV4-3 and TRBJ2-7; D possibly matches TRBD1 or TRBD2 (5 bases each). The CDR3 runs to 15 residues. The V gene lost 1 base and the J gene lost 2 bases, with 12 bases spanning the gap. CDR1 LGHNA and CDR2 YSLEER come from the germline V gene. Here the CDR3 DNA reads TGCGCCAGCAGCCAAGTTAGGGGACGGGCCTACGAGCAGTACTTC. Translating it yields CASSQVRGRAYEQYF.

The chain is built from TRBV6-5 and TRBJ1-4; 7 bases line up with TRBD1. The germline V gene encodes CDR1 MNHEY and CDR2 SVGAGI. This CDR3 contains 15 residues. With V trimmed by 3 bases and J by 7 bases, 8 bases remained unmatched. This CDR3 is CASSYRRTGPEKLFF. In DNA, the CDR3 is TGTGCCAGCAGTTATCGGAGGACAGGACCTGAAAAACTGTTTTTT.

V and J are TRBV4-3 and TRBJ2-7; 8 bases are a match to TRBD2. This CDR3 is 14 amino acids long. Germline loops: CDR1 LGHNA, CDR2 YSLEER. V trimming: 3 bases; J trimming: 9 bases; junction bases outside the gene matches: 10. CDR3 loop: CASSQFGRVGGQYF. CDR3 bases: TGCGCCAGCAGCCAGTTCGGGAGGGTCGGGGGGCAGTACTTC.

Of note for this clone: Mismatch with germline at one junction end may stem from a read error. The chain carries TRBV11-2 and TRBJ2-7; no reliable D call. Germline assignment: CDR1 SGHAT and CDR2 FQNNGV. The CDR3 covers 15 residues. The CDR3 bases are TGTGCCAGCAGCCTCGACTCTCGCGGCTCCTACAAGCAGTACTTC. As protein: CASSLDSRGSYKQYF.

The rearrangement joins TRBV5-8 to TRBJ1-5, with unresolved D. V was clipped by 1 base and J by 0 bases, with 14 bases between them. CDR3 size: 17 residues. Germline values: CDR1 SGHTS, CDR2 YDEGEE. DNA for the CDR3: TGTGCCAGCAGCTTGTTGCTGTTTGGAAGTAGCAATCAGCCCCAGCATTTT. This sequence encodes CASSLLLFGSSNQPQHF.

As regards this clone: Other nucleotide sequences in the sample specify the same CDR3. This chain connects TRBV7-3 to TRBJ2-3; D unclear. Trimming stripped 2 bases from V and 6 bases from J, with 15 bases between. The CDR3 is made up of 15 amino acids. CDR1 is SGHTA and CDR2 is FQGTGA in the germline V gene. The CDR3 region has the DNA TGTGCCAGCAGCTTACTTGCCGGCCTCACGGATACGCAGTATTTT. Residues: CASSLLAGLTDTQYF.

Details on this clone: Other DNA sequences in the sample encode the same CDR3. The chain recombines TRBV28 with TRBJ2-5; 7 bases map to TRBD2. V lost 4 bases, J lost 1 base, and 3 bases stayed unmatched. This CDR3 has 14 amino acids. Germline loops: CDR1 MDHEN, CDR2 SYDVKM. CDR3 DNA: TGTGCCAGCAGTTCAGGACTAGGCCAAGAGACCCAGTACTTC. Amino acids: CASSSGLGQETQYF.

The chain has TRBV2 and TRBJ1-5, with TRBD1 matching 7 bases. This CDR3 spans 14 amino acids. Losses at the gene ends were 1 base for V and 7 bases for J; bases not matched to a gene: 4. Looked up from germline, CDR1 is SNHLY and CDR2 is FYNNEI. CDR3: CASSEVTGPQPQHF. In DNA, the CDR3 is TGTGCCAGCAGTGAAGTGACAGGGCCACAGCCCCAGCATTTT.